The 23 T cell receptor beta chains presented below share a single source sample, sequenced in a study of PD-L1 blockade in urothelial cancer. Repertoires were generated with immunoSEQ multiplex PCR, while TCRdb's copy carries only in-frame clones and drops some. Of about 110,000 clones listed, roughly 84% are singletons. This sample comprised PBMCs, obtained around atezolizumab (anti-PD-L1) treatment. The origin of the receptors is a man in his fifties with urothelial cancer.

The J gene is TRBJ2-5, the V gene TRBV5-6, with D unresolved. Trimming pared 5 bases from V and 5 bases from J, leaving 7 bases between. The CDR3 consists of 11 residues. Germline V gene data show CDR1 as SGHDT and CDR2 as YYEEEE. DNA of the CDR3: TGTGCCAGCAGACTGGGCGAGACCCAGTACTTC. It translates to CASRLGETQYF.

The chain couples TRBV19 to TRBJ1-2; D unclear. The CDR3 covers 10 residues. Deletions cut 8 bases from V and 4 bases from J, with 5 bases between. From germline, CDR1 is LNHDA and CDR2 SQIVND (reference sequence). Written as DNA, the CDR3 is TGTGCCAGTCGCGGCTATGGCTACACCTTC. This gives the protein CASRGYGYTF. Full variable domain (remainder filled in from reference TRBV19 and TRBJ1-2): DGGITQSPKYLFRKEGQNVTLSCEQNLNHDAMYWYRQDPGQGLRLIYYSQIVNDFQKGDIAEGYSVSREKKESFPLTVTSAQKNPTAFYLCASRGYGYTFGSGTRLTVV.

The rearrangement joins TRBV6-1 to TRBJ2-7; 11 nucleotides line up with TRBD2. The CDR3 runs 14 residues. Germline V gene data show CDR1 as MNHNS and CDR2 as SASEGT. V shed 6 bases, J shed 5 bases, and the junction held 6 bases outside the gene matches. The CDR3 is CASRVTSGSNEQYF. The CDR3 bases are TGTGCCAGCAGAGTTACTAGCGGGAGCAACGAGCAGTACTTC.

The J gene is TRBJ2-2, the V gene TRBV28; 10 bases are shared with TRBD2. Germline loops: CDR1 MDHEN, CDR2 SYDVKM. CDR3 length: 16 residues. Losses at the gene ends were 6 bases for V and 2 bases for J; bases not matched to a gene: 6. The CDR3 loop is CASSLRTSGNTGELFF. For the CDR3, the DNA is TGTGCCAGCAGCCTTCGGACTAGCGGAAACACCGGGGAGCTGTTTTTT.

The J gene is TRBJ1-4, the V gene TRBV5-1; maybe TRBD1 (5 bases). The CDR3 runs to 14 residues. The ends were cut back, 4 bases at V and 5 bases at J, with 12 bases in the middle. CDR1 is SGHRS, CDR2 YFSETQ, per germline. Here the CDR3 reads CASSGGGRNEKLFF. CDR3 bases: TGCGCCAGCAGCGGGGGGGGACGGAATGAAAAACTGTTTTTT.

The chain is built from TRBV15 and TRBJ2-1, with a weak D call TRBD1 (6 bases). Germline lookup yields CDR1 LNHNV and CDR2 YYDKDF (reference sequence). V dropped 2 bases and J dropped 10 bases, with 15 bases sitting between them. The CDR3 consists of 14 residues. CDR3 bases: TGTGCCACCAGCAGACCGGCGGGTGGGACAGAGCAGTTCTTC. Its protein product is CATSRPAGGTEQFF.

DNA of the CDR3: TGTGCCAGCAGTTTCGTGGCAACTGGGGCCAACGTCCTGACTTTC. Its protein is CASSFVATGANVLTF. V is TRBV27 and J is TRBJ2-6; no firm D call. CDR1 and CDR2 (germline): MNHEY, SMNVEV (reference sequence). The CDR3 has 15 amino acids. Deletions cut 3 bases from V and 2 bases from J, with 8 bases between.

The V gene is TRBV18, the J gene TRBJ2-4, with 9 nucleotides matching TRBD2. V lost 0 bases and J lost 7; bases outside the gene matches: 4. CDR3 length: 15 amino acids. Germline CDR1 reads KGHSH; CDR2 reads LQKENI. CDR3 coding DNA: TGTGCCAGCTCACCACCGACTAGCGGCCGGAACATTCAGTACTTC. It specifies CASSPPTSGRNIQYF.

This clone was counted once. The chain uses TRBV19 and TRBJ1-5; no definite D call. V lost 3 bases, J lost 6 bases, and 15 bases lay in between. CDR1 is LNHDA, CDR2 SQIVND, per germline (reference sequence). The CDR3 has 15 amino acids. The CDR3 DNA follows: TGTGCCAGTAGTATGGCGGCGGTTGCGACTCAGCCCCAGCATTTT. The encoded protein is CASSMAAVATQPQHF.

The rearrangement links TRBV30 to TRBJ1-1, with 7 bases aligning to TRBD1. Germline V gene sequence: CDR1 GTSNPN, CDR2 SVGIG (reference sequence). The trim removed 3 bases at V and 5 bases at J, leaving 6 bases unmatched. The CDR3 runs 13 residues. CDR3 DNA sequence: TGTGCCTGGAGACTACAGGGGAAGACTGAAGCTTTCTTT. Translation gives CAWRLQGKTEAFF.

The J gene is TRBJ1-4, the V gene TRBV19; D unclear. There are 14 residues in the CDR3. Germline values: CDR1 LNHDA, CDR2 SQIVND (reference sequence). The V and J ends lost 4 bases and 5 bases respectively, with 11 bases between them. As DNA, the CDR3 is TGTGCCAGTAGTAGTCGTCAGAGGAATGAAAAACTGTTTTTT. As protein: CASSSRQRNEKLFF.

For this clone: Other DNA sequences in the same sample also yield this CDR3. The chain uses TRBV28 and TRBJ2-7; TRBD1 aligns across 8 bases. Trimming cost V 6 bases and J 3 bases; bases outside gene matches: 4. The germline V gene encodes CDR1 MDHEN and CDR2 SYDVKM. The CDR3 loop spans 13 amino acids. In DNA, the CDR3 is TGTGCCAGCAGACGACAGGGGAACTACGAGCAGTACTTC. Translation gives CASRRQGNYEQYF.

In DNA, the CDR3 is TGTGCCAGCAGTTCGGGACTGAGGTACCAAGAGACCCAGTACTTC. This translates into CASSSGLRYQETQYF. The chain recombines TRBV28 with TRBJ2-5; D is perhaps TRBD2 (6 bases). The germline V gene encodes CDR1 MDHEN and CDR2 SYDVKM. V was pared by 4 bases and J by 0 bases, with 12 bases between. This CDR3 has 15 residues.

The rearrangement joins TRBV5-1 to TRBJ2-2; 11 positions agree with TRBD2. The CDR3 is 15 amino acids. V lost 6 bases, J lost 4 bases, and 5 bases stayed unmatched. CDR1 SGHRS and CDR2 YFSETQ come from the germline V gene. CDR3 sequence (DNA): TGCGCCAGCACCGTAGCGGGAGGGATCACCGGGGAGCTGTTTTTT. Its translation: CASTVAGGITGELFF.

V gene TRBV30 combines with J gene TRBJ2-7, with D possibly TRBD1 on 5 matching bases. V was pared by 3 bases and J by 3 bases, with 24 bases between. Germline V gene lookup returns CDR1 GTSNPN and CDR2 SVGIG (reference sequence). The CDR3 runs 17 residues. The CDR3: CAWSLRQGYASGYEQYF. The CDR3 DNA sequence: TGTGCCTGGAGCCTTCGGCAGGGCTATGCGTCTGGCTACGAGCAGTACTTC.

The J gene is TRBJ2-7, the V gene TRBV9; unclear D gene. CDR1 is SGDLS, CDR2 YYNGEE, per germline. The CDR3 has 14 residues. V lost 4 bases, J lost 4 bases, and 15 bases lay in between. Here the CDR3 reads CASSSSSAPYEQYF. In nucleotides, the CDR3 is TGTGCCAGCAGCTCATCCAGCGCACCATACGAGCAGTACTTC.

The chain combines TRBV6-5 with TRBJ2-7; D may be TRBD2 (6 bases). The V gene lost 6 bases and the J gene lost 10 bases, with 16 bases spanning the gap. Germline V lookup: CDR1 MNHEY, CDR2 SVGAGI. The CDR3 contains 12 residues. The CDR3, as DNA: TGTGCCAGCAGCCCCTCGGGGGTACCCCAGTACTTC. It translates to CASSPSGVPQYF.

J is TRBJ2-7 and V is TRBV18; 8 nucleotides align to TRBD2. The CDR3 consists of 12 residues. Germline V gene sequence: CDR1 KGHSH, CDR2 LQKENI. V shed 10 bases, J shed 2 bases, and the junction held 4 bases outside the gene matches. The chain's CDR3 is CATRGGTYEQYF. CDR3 coding DNA: TGTGCCACCCGGGGGGGAACCTACGAGCAGTACTTC.

CDR3 sequence: CASRRPTGGSTEAFF. As DNA, the CDR3 is TGTGCCAGCAGGAGACCGACAGGGGGGAGCACTGAAGCTTTCTTT. The J gene is TRBJ1-1, the V gene TRBV28; 9 nucleotides agree with TRBD1. The CDR3 spans 15 residues. Germline V lookup: CDR1 MDHEN, CDR2 SYDVKM. V was clipped by 6 bases and J by 4 bases; unmatched bases: 9.

The V and J genes are TRBV5-4 and TRBJ2-1; TRBD2 aligns across 7 bases. CDR1 is SGHNT, CDR2 YYREEE, per germline (reference sequence). Unmatched junction bases numbered 6, after V lost 0 bases and J lost 0 bases. The CDR3 runs 17 residues. This chain's CDR3 is CASSLARAGSSYNEQFF. The CDR3 DNA follows: TGTGCCAGCAGCTTGGCGAGAGCGGGGAGCTCCTACAATGAGCAGTTCTTC.

The chain combines TRBV7-2 with TRBJ2-1; TRBD2 matches 14 bases. The CDR3 runs 14 residues. J gave up 8 bases and V 7 bases, and 4 bases lay outside the gene matches. Germline V lookup: CDR1 SGHTA, CDR2 FQGNSA. As DNA, the CDR3 is TGTGCCAGCAAGGGACTAGCGGGAGTCCATGAGCAGTTCTTC. Its translation is CASKGLAGVHEQFF.

J is TRBJ2-1 and V is TRBV11-2; a possible D gene is TRBD2 (5 bases). Germline assignment: CDR1 SGHAT and CDR2 FQNNGV. The CDR3 totals 15 residues. V shed 10 bases and J shed 5 bases, with 21 bases lying between them. As DNA, the CDR3 is TGTGCCACCGGAAGGGTCCGGGGAAAGGACAATGAGCAGTTCTTC. Protein product: CATGRVRGKDNEQFF.

This clone is a singleton in its sample. Here the CDR3 reads CASSPGTRDEKLFF. CDR3 nucleotide sequence: TGTGCCAGCAGCCCCGGGACAAGGGATGAAAAACTGTTTTTT. V is TRBV6-6 and J is TRBJ1-4, with D perhaps TRBD1 (6 bases). Between the trimmed V and J ends, which lost 6 bases and 6 bases, there was a span of 14 bases. Germline lookup yields CDR1 MNHNY and CDR2 SVGAGI (reference sequence). This CDR3 comprises 14 residues.